Listed below are T cell receptor beta chains from one sample, sequenced in a study of T cell clonotyping in hematopoietic cell transplantation. Here immunoSEQ multiplex PCR was the method, and the copy in TCRdb shows in-frame clones only, minus some. The sample lists under 45,000 clones; 85% to 95% were seen once. The sequencing used peripheral blood mononuclear cells, collected before stem cell transplant. These receptors were obtained from a middle-aged man with chronic myeloid leukemia. Some clones in this sample may be carry-over from other donors' samples. Each CDR3 is given with its conserved first and last residue. The D gene is left open where the match is weak. Size is stated for part of the rows, as once, few or many counts, or as a class when the clone is expanded.

length | D | J | V | size | CDR3 | DNA
14 | - | TRBJ1-2 | TRBV5-4 | - | CASSVGQSNYGYTF | TGTGCCAGCAGCGTAGGGCAGTCTAACTATGGCTACACCTTC
15 | - | TRBJ1-1 | TRBV6-5 | - | CASSYADSLGTEAFF | TGTGCCAGCAGTTACGCCGACAGCTTGGGCACTGAAGCTTTCTTT
13 | - | TRBJ1-4 | TRBV7-9 | - | CASSLVRSEKLFF | TGTGCCAGCAGCTTAGTGCGGTCGGAAAAACTGTTTTTT
13 | - | TRBJ2-3 | TRBV23-1 | - | CASNGTTTDTQYF | TGCGCCAGCAATGGCACCACCACAGATACGCAGTATTTT
11 | TRBD2 | TRBJ2-1 | TRBV6-5 | - | CASAGDNEQFF | TGTGCCAGCGCGGGGGACAATGAGCAGTTCTTC
16 | - | TRBJ2-3 | TRBV6-5 | - | CASSYSSLAPTDTQYF | TGTGCCAGCAGTTACTCTTCGCTTGCTCCCACAGATACGCAGTATTTT
11 | - | TRBJ1-1 | TRBV2 | - | CASSGGRVAFF | TGTGCCAGCAGTGGAGGTCGAGTGGCTTTCTTT
15 | - | TRBJ2-7 | TRBV5-1 | once | CASSLAGGPIHEQYF | TGCGCCAGCAGCTTGGCCGGGGGGCCGATCCACGAGCAGTACTTC
18 | TRBD2 | TRBJ2-2 | TRBV5-1 | - | CASSSPSGLAQGTGELFF | TGCGCCAGCAGCTCCCCCTCCGGACTAGCGCAGGGGACCGGGGAGCTGTTTTTT
16 | TRBD2 | TRBJ2-5 | TRBV11-2 | - | CASSLLGTSGGKTQYF | TGTGCCAGCAGCCTATTAGGGACTAGCGGGGGAAAGACCCAGTACTTC
17 | - | TRBJ1-2 | TRBV19 | once | CASSLDVTGSVLHGYTF | TGTGCCAGTAGTCTCGATGTGACAGGTTCCGTGCTTCATGGCTACACCTTC
13 | TRBD2 | TRBJ2-3 | TRBV6-1 | - | CASSSGGADTQYF | TGTGCCAGCAGTAGCGGGGGTGCAGATACGCAGTATTTT
11 | - | TRBJ2-7 | TRBV5-1 | - | CASSSSYEQYF | TGCGCCAGCAGCTCCTCCTACGAGCAGTACTTC
12 | - | TRBJ1-2 | TRBV28 | once | CASRPGSRGYTF | TGTGCCAGCCGACCGGGCTCGCGGGGCTACACCTTC
15 | - | TRBJ2-7 | TRBV7-8 | - | CASSRRLYDLYEQYF | TGTGCCAGCAGCCGCCGACTGTACGACCTCTACGAGCAGTACTTC
14 | - | TRBJ1-1 | TRBV7-2 | - | CASSLAADTAQAFF | TGTGCCAGCAGCTTAGCGGCGGATACGGCCCAAGCTTTCTTT
13 | - | TRBJ2-1 | TRBV7-7 | - | CASSPDSYNEQFF | TGTGCTAGCAGCCCCGACAGCTACAATGAGCAGTTCTTC
10 | - | TRBJ2-5 | TRBV20-1 | - | CSAIMETQYF | TGCAGTGCTATAATGGAGACCCAGTACTTC
11 | - | TRBJ2-1 | TRBV5-1 | - | CASSLENEQFF | TGCGCCAGCAGCTTGGAAAATGAGCAGTTCTTC
13 | TRBD1 | TRBJ1-5 | TRBV19 | - | CASSDRGRMTQHF | TGTGCCAGTAGTGACAGGGGGCGAATGACCCAGCATTTT
17 | - | TRBJ1-5 | TRBV7-8 | - | CASSSQPGGAGGQPQHF | TGTGCCAGCAGCTCTCAACCGGGGGGGGCCGGAGGTCAGCCCCAGCATTTT
14 | TRBD1 | TRBJ2-2 | TRBV19 | - | CASGQGSYTGELFF | TGTGCCAGCGGACAGGGATCGTACACCGGGGAGCTGTTTTTT
15 | TRBD1 | TRBJ1-1 | TRBV11-2 | - | CASSLDRTGNTEAFF | TGTGCCAGCAGCTTAGATAGGACAGGTAACACTGAAGCTTTCTTT
14 | TRBD1 | TRBJ2-5 | TRBV6-5 | - | CASSPGQGGETQYF | TGTGCCAGCAGTCCGGGACAGGGGGGAGAGACCCAGTACTTC
13 | TRBD2 | TRBJ2-5 | TRBV7-7 | - | CASSLGLKETQYF | TGTGCTAGCAGCTTGGGACTAAAGGAGACCCAGTACTTC
17 | - | TRBJ1-2 | TRBV6-1 | once | CASSEDPRKTGGYGYTF | TGTGCCAGCAGTGAAGACCCTAGAAAGACCGGTGGCTATGGCTACACCTTC
15 | - | TRBJ1-6 | TRBV28 | - | CASSLWESYNSPLHF | TGTGCCAGCAGTTTGTGGGAGTCCTATAATTCACCCCTCCACTTT
12 | - | TRBJ1-4 | TRBV30 | - | CAFGPLHEKLFF | TGTGCCTTTGGACCGCTCCATGAAAAACTGTTTTTT
16 | - | TRBJ1-2 | TRBV28 | once | CASTPAGGAPHYGYTF | TGTGCCAGCACCCCGGCCGGGGGTGCCCCGCACTATGGCTACACCTTC
14 | - | TRBJ2-2 | TRBV11-2 | - | CASALGIGTGELFF | TGTGCCTCCGCGTTAGGGATTGGGACCGGGGAGCTGTTTTTT
15 | - | TRBJ1-2 | TRBV4-3 | - | CASSQGGVSNYGYTF | TGCGCCAGCAGCCAAGGTGGGGTTTCGAACTATGGCTACACCTTC
13 | - | TRBJ2-5 | TRBV28 | - | CASRPRNGETQYF | TGTGCCAGCAGACCTAGAAATGGAGAGACCCAGTACTTC
18 | TRBD2 | TRBJ2-3 | TRBV11-2 | - | CASSLDAASGGPGDTQYF | TGTGCCAGCAGCTTAGATGCGGCTAGCGGGGGCCCCGGAGATACGCAGTATTTT
12 | - | TRBJ1-2 | TRBV5-6 | - | CASTREGYGYTF | TGTGCCAGCACCAGGGAGGGGTATGGCTACACCTTC
14 | - | TRBJ1-1 | TRBV5-1 | - | CASSLAGMNTEAFF | TGCGCCAGCAGCTTGGCTGGGATGAACACTGAAGCTTTCTTT
13 | TRBD1 | TRBJ1-2 | TRBV28 | - | CASRLDRAGGYTF | TGTGCCAGCAGGCTAGACAGGGCGGGCGGCTACACCTTC
14 | - | TRBJ2-5 | TRBV7-2 | - | CASSRTTGLETQYF | TGTGCCAGCAGCCGAACAACAGGGCTCGAGACCCAGTACTTC
15 | - | TRBJ1-5 | TRBV5-1 | - | CASRISTQEDQPQHF | TGCGCCAGCAGGATTAGTACTCAAGAGGATCAGCCCCAGCATTTT
13 | - | TRBJ1-4 | TRBV6-6 | - | CASSSQHREKLFF | TGTGCCAGCAGTTCCCAACACCGTGAAAAACTGTTTTTT
17 | - | TRBJ2-1 | TRBV4-2 | - | CASSQGAGPSSYNEQFF | TGTGCCAGCAGCCAAGGGGCAGGGCCAAGCTCCTACAATGAGCAGTTCTTC
13 | - | TRBJ2-7 | TRBV4-2 | - | CASSQVSSYEQYF | TGTGCCAGCAGCCAAGTCTCCTCATACGAGCAGTACTTC
17 | - | TRBJ1-1 | TRBV25-1 | - | CASSDIRGQGANTEAFF | TGTGCCAGCAGTGACATCCGCGGGCAGGGCGCGAACACTGAAGCTTTCTTT
15 | - | TRBJ1-1 | TRBV7-2 | - | CASSLRAWGSTEAFF | TGTGCCAGCAGCTTACGGGCCTGGGGGAGCACTGAAGCTTTCTTT
17 | - | TRBJ1-3 | TRBV28 | - | CASSLARGQVSGNTIYF | TGTGCCAGCAGCCTGGCACGTGGCCAAGTCTCTGGAAACACCATATATTTT
16 | - | TRBJ2-6 | TRBV5-1 | - | CASSLDRASGANVLTF | TGCGCCAGCAGCTTGGACAGGGCCTCTGGGGCCAACGTCCTGACTTTC
16 | - | TRBJ2-7 | TRBV11-3 | - | CASSLEGADSSYEQYF | TGTGCCAGCAGCTTAGAAGGGGCAGACAGCTCCTACGAGCAGTACTTC
15 | - | TRBJ1-4 | TRBV5-6 | - | CASSFGSLEGEKLFF | TGTGCCAGCAGCTTTGGGTCCCTAGAAGGTGAAAAACTGTTTTTT
14 | - | TRBJ1-5 | TRBV7-2 | once | CASSPDRDYQPQHF | TGTGCCAGCAGCCCGGACAGAGACTATCAGCCCCAGCATTTT